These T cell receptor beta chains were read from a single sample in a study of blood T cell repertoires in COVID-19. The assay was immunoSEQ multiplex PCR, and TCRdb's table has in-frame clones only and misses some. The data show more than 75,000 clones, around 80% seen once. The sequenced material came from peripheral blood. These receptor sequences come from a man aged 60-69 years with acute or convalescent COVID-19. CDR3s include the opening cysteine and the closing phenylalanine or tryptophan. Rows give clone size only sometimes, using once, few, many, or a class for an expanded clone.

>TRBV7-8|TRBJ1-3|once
CASSLDRDRNTIYF
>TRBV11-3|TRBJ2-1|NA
CASSLRQGSYNEQFF
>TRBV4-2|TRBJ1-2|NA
CASRSPGTGVYGYTF
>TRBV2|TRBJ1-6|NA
CASTQRRVASSPLHF
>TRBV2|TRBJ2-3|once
CARKAGDSRTDTQYF
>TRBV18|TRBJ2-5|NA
CASSPGIGRETQYF
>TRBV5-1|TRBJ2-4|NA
CASSLEQGENIQYF
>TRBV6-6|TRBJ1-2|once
CASSRQGWTGYNYGYTF
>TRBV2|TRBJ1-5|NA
CASSAGVVSNQPQHF
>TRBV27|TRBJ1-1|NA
CAIWGQGNTEAFF
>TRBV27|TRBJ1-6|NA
CASSLTDRGTGNSPLHF
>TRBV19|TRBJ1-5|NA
CASSGGQGFGSNQPQHF
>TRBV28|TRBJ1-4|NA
CASRKLPNEKLFF
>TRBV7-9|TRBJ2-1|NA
CASTGAGSSYNEQFF
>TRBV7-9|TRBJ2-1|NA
CASSPRGQGNNEQFF
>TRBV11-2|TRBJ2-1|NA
CASSLQGGGEQFF
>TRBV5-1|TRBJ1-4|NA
CASSQSTGFANEKLFF
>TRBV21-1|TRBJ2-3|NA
CASSKAEGEYTDTQYF
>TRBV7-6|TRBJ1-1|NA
CASSPQLGQYNTEAFF
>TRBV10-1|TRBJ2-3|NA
CASRRPGTGYLDTQYF
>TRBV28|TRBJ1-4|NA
CASGLSREKLFF
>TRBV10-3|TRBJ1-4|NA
CAISEPYRGQNTTNEKLFF
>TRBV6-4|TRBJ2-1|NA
CASASLRGGPSEQFF
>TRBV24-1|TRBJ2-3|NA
CATSDPRGLGSAQYF
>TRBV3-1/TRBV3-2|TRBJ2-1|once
CASSFRLPGASSYNEQFF
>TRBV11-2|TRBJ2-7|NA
CASSLDAVSYEQYF
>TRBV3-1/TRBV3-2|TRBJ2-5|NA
CASSRTGDGTQYF
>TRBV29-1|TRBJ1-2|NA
CSVEMGTGGKGYTF
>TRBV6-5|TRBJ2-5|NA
CASSPWTGGETQYF
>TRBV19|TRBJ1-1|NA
CASRGGAGDTEAFF
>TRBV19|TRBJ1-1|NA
CASSITWPLPGDTEAFF
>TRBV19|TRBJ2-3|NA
CASSTRTSGFTDTQYF
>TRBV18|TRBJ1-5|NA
CASSPDRVGQPQHF
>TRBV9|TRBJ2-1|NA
CASSAGGLTNNEQFF
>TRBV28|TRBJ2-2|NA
CASRWTGGVDTGELFF
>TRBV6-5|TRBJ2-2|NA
CASSPRTGNTGELFF